The 8 T cell receptor beta chains reported below all come from one sample, sequenced in a study of blood T cell repertoires in COVID-19. Method: immunoSEQ multiplex PCR; TCRdb's copy keeps in-frame clones and lacks some. Of some 300,000 clones listed, around 84% are singletons. The sample taken for sequencing was peripheral blood. Receptor source: a man aged 65 to 79 with acute or convalescent COVID-19.

This clone showed up many times. The rearrangement joins TRBV27 to TRBJ2-3; TRBD2 matches at 7 bases. The germline gives CDR1 MNHEY, CDR2 SMNVEV (reference sequence). V lost 5 bases and J lost 5; bases outside the gene matches: 1. The length of the CDR3 is 12 residues. The CDR3 coding sequence is TGTGCCAGCAGTGGGGGGGGAGATACGCAGTATTTT. It is translated as CASSGGGDTQYF.

V and J are TRBV15 and TRBJ1-1; tentative D call: TRBD1 (5 bases). The V and J ends lost 4 bases and 3 bases respectively, with 12 bases between them. The germline gives CDR1 LNHNV, CDR2 YYDKDF (reference sequence). CDR3 length: 14 amino acids. The DNA of the CDR3 is TGTGCCACCAGCACCCGAGACAGTTACACTGAAGCTTTCTTT. Protein: CATSTRDSYTEAFF.

This clone was picked up one time. V gene TRBV19 combines with J gene TRBJ1-1, with 8 bases lining up with TRBD1. The CDR3 runs to 17 residues. Germline values: CDR1 LNHDA, CDR2 SQIVND (reference sequence). The trim removed 7 bases at V and 3 bases at J, leaving 16 bases unmatched. CDR3 residues: CASNSVRGRGWDTEAFF. In DNA, the CDR3 is TGTGCCAGTAATTCAGTCAGGGGGCGCGGATGGGACACTGAAGCTTTCTTT.

This chain's CDR3 is CSASSRGFSTEAFF. For the CDR3, the DNA is TGCAGTGCTAGTAGCAGGGGGTTTAGCACTGAAGCTTTCTTT. The chain is built from TRBV20-1 and TRBJ1-1; 7 bases line up with TRBD1. After removal of 3 bases from V and 4 bases from J, the junction contained 8 bases not matched to a gene. Germline lookup yields CDR1 DFQATT and CDR2 SNEGSKA (reference sequence). This CDR3 contains 14 residues.

This clone was seen only a few times. The rearrangement uses TRBV9 and TRBJ1-1; possible D gene TRBD1, 5 bases. The germline gives CDR1 SGDLS, CDR2 YYNGEE. Trimming shortened V by 4 bases and J by 1 base, and 14 bases separated the two germline ends. The CDR3 totals 15 residues. The CDR3 DNA sequence: TGTGCCAGCAGCCCCCGGGGAGGGACGAACACTGAAGCTTTCTTT. It translates to CASSPRGGTNTEAFF.

V usage is TRBV10-3 and J usage is TRBJ2-7; weak D call: TRBD2 (5 bases). This CDR3 contains 15 residues. Germline V gene data show CDR1 as ENHRY and CDR2 as SYGVKD. Trimming took off 0 bases at V and 7 bases at J, with 16 bases between the two ends. CDR3 sequence: CAISESGPEAGEQYF. The CDR3 nucleotides read TGTGCCATCAGTGAGTCGGGCCCGGAGGCCGGGGAGCAGTACTTC.

The chain employs TRBV6-5 and TRBJ1-5, with TRBD1 matching over 7 bases. CDR1 is MNHEY and CDR2 is SVGAGI in the germline V gene. The V gene end was trimmed by 6 bases and the J gene end by 4 bases; junction bases not matched to a gene: 3. The CDR3 is 13 amino acids. Here the CDR3 DNA reads TGTGCCAGCAGCGGGACAGAGAATCAGCCCCAGCATTTT. Amino acid sequence: CASSGTENQPQHF.

This sequence joins TRBV5-5 and TRBJ2-7, with D possibly being TRBD2 (5 bases). The germline CDR1 and CDR2 sequences are SGHKS and YYEKEE (reference sequence). V lost 0 bases and J 7 bases, leaving 11 bases between the germline ends. The CDR3 consists of 13 residues. The CDR3 reads CASSLAGPGEQYF. The CDR3 nucleotides read TGTGCCAGCAGCTTGGCCGGCCCGGGAGAGCAGTACTTC.